Below, 14 T cell receptor beta chains from the same sample are listed, as sequenced in a study of identical twins. From the 5' RACE reads, TCRdb called clonotypes with MiXCR, one entry per CDR3 protein. Counted here are 420,000 or so distinct CDR3 sequences, roughly 20% occurring once; the ten biggest clones make up approximately 12%. The sequencing input was naive T cells sorted from blood. The receptors originated from a man in his fifties in good health.

This rearrangement joins TRBV12-3 or TRBV12-4 to TRBJ2-3; 7 bases are a match to TRBD2. The CDR3 consists of 17 residues. J was trimmed by 6 bases and V by 0 bases; bases with no gene match: 12. CDR3 sequence reads: CASSLASLAGVSDTQYF. CDR3 DNA sequence: TGTGCCAGCAGTTTAGCCTCCCTTGCGGGGGTATCCGATACGCAGTATTTT.

A few counts support this clonotype. The chain uses TRBV6-1 and TRBJ2-7; weak D call: TRBD1 (5 bases). Germline V gene sequence: CDR1 MNHNS, CDR2 SASEGT. This CDR3 has 14 amino acids. With 6 bases removed from V and 4 bases from J, the gap between germline ends came to 16 bases. The DNA of the CDR3 is TGTGCCAGCAGCACCTCCCCAACAGGATACGAGCAGTACTTC. Encoded protein: CASSTSPTGYEQYF.

This clonotype was detected a few times. The chain has TRBV6-5 and TRBJ1-6; D perhaps matches TRBD1 (6 bases). This CDR3 region has 12 residues. The V end lost 7 bases, the J end lost 14 bases, and 15 bases lay between the germline ends. Germline V gene data show CDR1 as MNHEY and CDR2 as SVGAGI. CDR3 protein: CASTNRGQTLHF. CDR3 in DNA: TGTGCCAGCACCAACCGGGGACAAACCCTCCACTTT.

This chain connects TRBV10-3 to TRBJ2-3; possibly TRBD2 for D (6 bases). The germline gives CDR1 ENHRY, CDR2 SYGVKD. The V gene lost 3 bases and the J gene lost 3 bases, with 10 bases spanning the gap. The CDR3 runs 14 residues. CDR3 protein: CAISDGGRTDTQYF. The DNA of the CDR3 is TGTGCCATCAGTGACGGGGGAAGGACAGATACGCAGTATTTT.

The chain joins TRBV2 to TRBJ1-3; D might be TRBD1 (5 bases). Per the germline V gene, CDR1 is SNHLY and CDR2 is FYNNEI. This CDR3 is 16 amino acids long. Trimming removed 7 bases from V and 2 bases from J, with 18 bases in between. CDR3 sequence (DNA): TGTGCCAGCAACCTTCCCGGGACTTTTACTGGAAACACCATATATTTT. Its translation is CASNLPGTFTGNTIYF.

This chain connects TRBV7-9 to TRBJ2-1; D is undetermined. CDR1 SEHNR and CDR2 FQNEAQ come from the germline V gene (reference sequence). Trimming left V 5 bases short and J 7 bases short, with 21 bases between. This CDR3 contains 16 residues. The DNA for the CDR3 is TGTGCCAGCAGCGAGCTAAGACTCGGGTCGTTGAATGAGCAGTTCTTC. It translates to CASSELRLGSLNEQFF.

This clonotype was detected only a few times. The chain employs TRBV2 and TRBJ2-7; no definite D call. The ends were cut back, 2 bases at V and 5 bases at J, with 16 bases in the middle. The CDR3 extends over 15 amino acids. Germline CDR1 is SNHLY and CDR2 is FYNNEI. The CDR3 reads CASSEQDGGSHEQYF. In nucleotides, the CDR3 is TGTGCCAGCAGTGAACAGGACGGTGGCTCTCACGAGCAGTACTTC.

V usage is TRBV10-2 and J usage is TRBJ1-6; D is undetermined. CDR3 length: 15 amino acids. The V gene's germline CDR1 is WSHSY and CDR2 SAAADI. Between the trimmed V and J ends, which lost 2 bases and 10 bases, there was a span of 15 bases. CDR3 sequence: CASSESQARNSPLHF. The CDR3 coding sequence is TGCGCCAGCAGTGAGAGTCAGGCTCGTAACTCACCCCTCCACTTT.

V is TRBV2 and J is TRBJ2-2, with 8 bases matching TRBD1. This CDR3 comprises 15 residues. The germline V gene has CDR1 SNHLY and CDR2 FYNNEI. The trim removed 5 bases at V and 6 bases at J, leaving 8 bases unmatched. CDR3 sequence: CASSPWTGLAGELFF. In DNA, the CDR3 is TGTGCCAGCAGTCCCTGGACAGGGTTGGCCGGGGAGCTGTTTTTT. The whole variable domain, remainder taken from reference TRBV2 and TRBJ2-2, is EPEVTQTPSHQVTQMGQEVILRCVPISNHLYFYWYRQILGQKVEFLVSFYNNEISEKSEIFDDQFSVERPDGSNFTLKIRSTKLEDSAMYFCASSPWTGLAGELFFGEGSRLTVL.

With respect to this clonotype: A much bigger clone sits one base away, suggesting this may be a read error. V usage is TRBV4-3 and J usage is TRBJ2-7; 8 bases line up with TRBD1. Trimming removed 6 bases from V and 6 bases from J; junction bases left unmatched: 13. Germline V lookup: CDR1 LGHNA, CDR2 YSLEER. This CDR3 comprises 15 residues. The CDR3: CASRPGTDRVTEQYF. For the CDR3, the DNA is TGCGCCAGCAGGCCAGGAACGGACAGGGTGACCGAGCAGTACTTC.

This clonotype was counted a few times. The chain uses TRBV20-1 and TRBJ2-1, with 14 bases lining up with TRBD2. This CDR3 spans 18 amino acids. J gave up 0 bases and V 2 bases, and 6 bases lay outside the gene matches. Germline V lookup: CDR1 DFQATT, CDR2 SNEGSKA (reference sequence). This CDR3 is CSARIRTSGRSSYNEQFF. CDR3 nucleotide sequence: TGCAGTGCTAGAATTCGGACTAGCGGGAGGAGCTCCTACAATGAGCAGTTCTTC.

This clonotype was detected ten times or more. The chain combines TRBV3-1 with TRBJ2-1; D tentatively reads TRBD1 or TRBD2 (5 bases each). Germline-derived CDR1 and CDR2 are LGHDT and YNNKEL (reference sequence). The CDR3 runs to 17 residues. The V and J ends lost 0 bases and 4 bases respectively, with 16 bases between them. The CDR3 sequence is CASSQDRVGTLYNEQFF. DNA for the CDR3: TGTGCCAGCAGCCAAGATCGGGTAGGGACCTTGTACAATGAGCAGTTCTTC.

This clonotype occurred a few times. The J gene is TRBJ2-3, the V gene TRBV29-1; D perhaps matches TRBD1 (6 bases). The CDR3 covers 13 residues. The germline V gene has CDR1 SQVTM and CDR2 ANQGSEA. Trimming cost V 7 bases and J 2 bases, with 13 bases left between them. This CDR3 is CSAGRGLTDTQYF. CDR3 DNA sequence: TGCAGCGCCGGCAGGGGCCTCACAGATACGCAGTATTTT.

J is TRBJ1-2 and V is TRBV6-2 or TRBV6-3; D gene uncertain. V was cut by 6 bases and J by 0 bases, with 8 bases left in between. The CDR3 loop spans 13 amino acids. CDR1 and CDR2 (germline): MNHEY, SVGEGT. CDR3: CASSDSTNYGYTF. CDR3 sequence (DNA): TGTGCCAGCAGCGATAGTACTAACTATGGCTACACCTTC.